What follows are 10 T cell receptor beta chains derived from one specimen sequenced in a study of shared clonotypes between healthy human individuals. Profiled with immunoSEQ multiplex PCR; TCRdb holds only in-frame clones, not every one. The sample lists about 710,000 clones; 72% were seen once. The sample taken for sequencing was memory CD4+ T cells sorted from blood. Subset indicated: CD45RA-negative fraction. Receptors were obtained from a woman aged 25-40 years in good health.

V and J are TRBV10-2 and TRBJ2-7; no clear D gene. V lost 0 bases and J 0 bases, leaving 18 bases between the germline ends. Germline values: CDR1 WSHSY, CDR2 SAAADI. CDR3 length: 18 amino acids. CDR3 amino acids: CASSESRIRLVSSYEQYF. The CDR3 nucleotides read TGCGCCAGCAGTGAGTCGAGAATTCGGTTGGTCAGCTCCTACGAGCAGTACTTC.

This sequence joins TRBV5-4 and TRBJ2-7; tentatively, D is TRBD2 (6 bases). CDR3 length: 14 amino acids. Germline CDR1 reads SGHNT; CDR2 reads YYREEE (reference sequence). V lost 2 bases and J lost 3, with 12 bases in between. As DNA, the CDR3 is TGTGCCAGCAGCTTCGGGAGTTCCCACTACGAGCAGTACTTC. Protein product: CASSFGSSHYEQYF.

The chain couples TRBV7-9 to TRBJ2-4; the D is unclear. V lost 4 bases to trimming and J lost 9 bases, with 16 bases between them. The CDR3 consists of 14 residues. CDR1 is SEHNR and CDR2 is FQNEAQ in the germline V gene (reference sequence). CDR3 in amino acids: CASSSGLGWGIQYF. In DNA, the CDR3 is TGTGCCAGCAGCTCCGGTCTGGGTTGGGGCATTCAGTACTTC.

The chain links TRBV2 to TRBJ2-3; tentatively, D is TRBD1 (5 bases). The V end lost 0 bases, the J end lost 0 bases, and 10 bases lay between the germline ends. Germline V lookup: CDR1 SNHLY, CDR2 FYNNEI. The CDR3 is 16 residues long. The CDR3 region is CASSEATGSSTDTQYF. CDR3 sequence (DNA): TGTGCCAGCAGTGAAGCTACAGGCTCTAGCACAGATACGCAGTATTTT.

CDR3 nucleotides: TGTGCCAGCAGAGGGACGGCCCTATCCGGGGAGCTGTTTTTT. Its translation is CASRGTALSGELFF. The rearrangement joins TRBV2 to TRBJ2-2, with D perhaps matching TRBD1 or TRBD2 (5 bases each). The CDR3 is 14 amino acids. Germline V gene sequence: CDR1 SNHLY, CDR2 FYNNEI. V lost 6 bases and J 6 bases, leaving 14 bases between the germline ends.

The chain links TRBV9 to TRBJ2-3; TRBD2 agrees at 7 bases. The CDR3 sequence is 17 residues long. CDR1 and CDR2 from the germline V gene are SGDLS and YYNGEE. Trimming at V came to 2 bases and at J to 4 bases, leaving 13 bases not matched to a gene. CDR3: CASSVGGLAARADTQYF. CDR3 coding DNA: TGTGCCAGCAGCGTGGGCGGGCTAGCGGCCAGGGCAGATACGCAGTATTTT.

The chain combines TRBV6-1 with TRBJ2-5, with D perhaps matching TRBD1 (6 bases). CDR3 size: 13 residues. V lost 5 bases, J lost 2 bases, and 9 bases lay in between. Germline CDR1 and CDR2: MNHNS and SASEGT. CDR3 protein: CASSRTEQETQYF. The CDR3 region has the DNA TGTGCCAGCAGTCGGACAGAACAAGAGACCCAGTACTTC.

The V and J genes are TRBV4-2 and TRBJ2-1, with 11 bases fitting TRBD2. The J segment lost 6 bases and the V segment lost 1 base, leaving 5 bases of the junction unmatched. Germline CDR1 is LGHNA and CDR2 is YNFKEQ. CDR3 length equals 16 residues. CDR3: CASSQVLGTSGNEQFF. Written as DNA, the CDR3 is TGTGCCAGCAGCCAAGTTTTGGGGACTAGCGGCAATGAGCAGTTCTTC.

The chain is built from TRBV18 and TRBJ2-3; D gene ambiguous. The CDR3 runs to 11 residues. Trimming pared 3 bases from V and 6 bases from J, leaving 4 bases between. The germline gives CDR1 KGHSH, CDR2 LQKENI. The CDR3 spells CASSPVDTQYF. The CDR3 nucleotides are TGTGCCAGCTCACCGGTTGATACGCAGTATTTT.

The CDR3 DNA reads as TGTGCCAGTAGTAACCGGGACAGGGGGCCGAACACTGAAGCTTTCTTT. Protein: CASSNRDRGPNTEAFF. V gene TRBV19 combines with J gene TRBJ1-1, with 12 nucleotides matching TRBD1. The CDR3 consists of 16 residues. Germline assignment: CDR1 LNHDA and CDR2 SQIVND (reference sequence). V gave up 4 bases and J gave up 1 base; unmatched junction bases: 4.